This T cell receptor beta chain was identified during a study of blood T cell repertoires in COVID-19. On the study more broadly: The study drew acute and convalescent COVID-19 samples from the United States, Italy and Spain. Nucleic acid was either cDNA or gDNA, and it came from T cells, B-cell-depleted T cells, or PBMCs.

Germline V gives CDR1 LNHDA, CDR2 SQIVND (reference sequence). Trimming took 8 bases from V and 4 from J; bases not matched to a gene: 6. CDR3 size: 14 residues. The data were produced by immunoSEQ multiplex PCR, yet TCRdb's version contains in-frame clones alone and is incomplete. This sample carries about 180,000 clones, about 83% of them seen once, and the ten largest clones take 15% to 20%. The chain recombines TRBV19 with TRBJ2-3, with TRBD2 matching 10 bases. The sequence derives from a person aged 65-85 years with COVID-19, enrolled during active disease. Sample: peripheral blood. As DNA, the CDR3 is TGTGCCAGTGAGCGGGAGGGTTTTGCAGATACGCAGTATTTT. Its protein product is CASEREGFADTQYF. The entire variable domain, with the rest obtained from reference TRBV19 and TRBJ2-3, is as follows: DGGITQSPKYLFRKEGQNVTLSCEQNLNHDAMYWYRQDPGQGLRLIYYSQIVNDFQKGDIAEGYSVSREKKESFPLTVTSAQKNPTAFYLCASEREGFADTQYFGPGTRLTVL.